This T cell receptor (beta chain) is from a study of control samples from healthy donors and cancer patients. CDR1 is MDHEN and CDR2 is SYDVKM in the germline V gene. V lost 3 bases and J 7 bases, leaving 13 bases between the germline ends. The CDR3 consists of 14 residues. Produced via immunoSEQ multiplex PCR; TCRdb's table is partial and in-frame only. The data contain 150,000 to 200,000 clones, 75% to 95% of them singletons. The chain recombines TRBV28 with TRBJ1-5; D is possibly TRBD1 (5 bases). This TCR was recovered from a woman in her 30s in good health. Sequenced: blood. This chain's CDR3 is CASSLRNRQQPQHF. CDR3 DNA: TGTGCCAGCAGTTTGCGGAACAGGCAACAGCCCCAGCATTTT.